This TCR beta chain was recorded in a study of T cell responses to AZD1222 COVID-19 vaccine. Study-level results: Reportedly, nearly half of unique spike TCRs recognized epitopes outside B.1.351/B.1.1.7 mutations. In a largely white British group with more females than males, clonal diversity was possibly underestimated.

Regarding this clone: Its antigen is still unknown.

CDR3 size: 13 residues. V gave up 6 bases and J gave up 3 bases, with 11 bases separating them. Germline lookup yields CDR1 SNHLY and CDR2 FYNNEI. Libraries were prepared by immunoSEQ multiplex PCR; TCRdb keeps only in-frame clonotypes and omits some of them. The top ten hold about 5.5% of the sample, which has 150,000 to 160,000 clones, about nine tenths seen once. The chain employs TRBV2 and TRBJ1-2, with TRBD1 as a possible D gene (5 bases). Material: peripheral blood, obtained on day 0 of MenACWY control vaccination. The receptor was derived from an adult in good health. The CDR3: CASRGTFYYGYTF. Written as DNA, the CDR3 is TGTGCCAGCAGAGGGACGTTTTACTATGGCTACACCTTC.